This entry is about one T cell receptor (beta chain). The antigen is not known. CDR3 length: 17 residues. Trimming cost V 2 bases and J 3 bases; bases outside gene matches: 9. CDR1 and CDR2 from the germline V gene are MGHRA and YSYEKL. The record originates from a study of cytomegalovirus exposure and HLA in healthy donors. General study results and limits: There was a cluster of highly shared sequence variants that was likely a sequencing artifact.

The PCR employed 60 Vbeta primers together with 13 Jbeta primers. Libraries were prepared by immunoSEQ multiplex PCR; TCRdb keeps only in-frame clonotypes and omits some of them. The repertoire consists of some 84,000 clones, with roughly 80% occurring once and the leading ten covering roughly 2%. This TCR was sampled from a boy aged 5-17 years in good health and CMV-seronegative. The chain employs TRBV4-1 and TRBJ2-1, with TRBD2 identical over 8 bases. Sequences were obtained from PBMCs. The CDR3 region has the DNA TGCGCCAGCAGCCAACCAGGAAGGACTAGCAGCTACAATGAGCAGTTCTTC. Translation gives CASSQPGRTSSYNEQFF.